The following is a T cell receptor (beta chain) sequence with its context. The antigen is undetermined. It was about 84 million PBMCs that unsorted samples used for genomic DNA. The sample belongs to a study of shared clonotypes between healthy human individuals. Study details: Donors were a couple of women and three men aged 18 to 49.

CDR1 and CDR2 from the germline V gene are LNHDA and SQIVND (reference sequence). This CDR3 has 14 residues. Deletions cut 3 bases from V and 10 bases from J, with 18 bases between. PCR replicates from unsorted PBMC used 250 to 300 ng DNA, and this amount was 25,000 to 35,000 T cell genomes. Only in-frame clones appear in the TCRdb table, and some are missing; sequencing was by immunoSEQ multiplex PCR. Among around 480,000 clones listed, approximately 79% were seen once. Study-level results: There were few donors, and this limited the genetic and exposure-history diversity represented.

V gene TRBV19 combines with J gene TRBJ1-2; D is ambiguous. Specimen: PBMCs. This clonotype was obtained from a woman in her forties in good health. Some clones in this sample may be carry-over from other donors' samples. CDR3 sequence reads: CASSMQSDSNDYTF. In DNA, the CDR3 is TGTGCCAGTAGTATGCAGTCGGACTCCAACGACTACACCTTC. The variable domain in full, with the rest retrieved from reference TRBV19 and TRBJ1-2, is DGGITQSPKYLFRKEGQNVTLSCEQNLNHDAMYWYRQDPGQGLRLIYYSQIVNDFQKGDIAEGYSVSREKKESFPLTVTSAQKNPTAFYLCASSMQSDSNDYTFGSGTRLTVV.